A single sample is the source of the 7 T cell receptor beta chains below, sequenced in a study of identical twins listed by TCRdb under 2016. The library relied on 5' RACE. Sequencer: Illumina HiSeq 2000. TCRdb itself trimmed the public reads at Q25 with fastp, ran MiXCR and retained productive beta chains. Records with the same CDR3 protein are collapsed into one entry carrying the most frequent genes and DNA. In all, the sample holds roughly 1,500,000 distinct CDR3 sequences, and more than 30% of those were seen once. The leading ten clones occupy 0.25% to 0.3% of the sample. The specimen sequenced was cord blood. The receptor source for this set is a newborn girl in good health.

The chain joins TRBV11-2 to TRBJ2-3, with 11 bases that match TRBD2. V gave up 4 bases and J gave up 2 bases; unmatched junction bases: 5. CDR1 and CDR2 (germline): SGHAT, FQNNGV. The CDR3 length is 16 residues. This CDR3 is CASSYTSGGYTDTQYF. The CDR3 nucleotides are TGTGCCAGCAGCTACACTAGCGGGGGATACACAGATACGCAGTATTTT.

The sample holds a few counts of this clonotype. The chain employs TRBV20-1 and TRBJ2-5; D is ambiguous. In germline, CDR1 is DFQATT, CDR2 SNEGSKA (reference sequence). CDR3 length: 15 residues. V was trimmed by 0 bases and J by 4 bases, leaving 15 bases between them. In DNA, the CDR3 is TGCAGTGCTAGAGATCAGAGTTCGGGCGGAGAGACCCAGTACTTC. This gives the protein CSARDQSSGGETQYF.

This clonotype was seen many times. The chain is built from TRBV28 and TRBJ1-2; 10 nucleotides line up with TRBD1. J was trimmed by 8 bases and V by 1 base; bases with no gene match: 4. This CDR3 has 14 amino acids. From germline, CDR1 is MDHEN and CDR2 SYDVKM. CDR3 amino acids: CASSLSGTGVGYTF. The DNA for the CDR3 is TGTGCCAGCAGTTTATCCGGGACAGGGGTCGGCTACACCTTC.

This clonotype came up a few times. This chain's CDR3 is CATRGSYNEQYF. The CDR3 DNA reads TGCGCCACCAGGGGCTCCTACAATGAGCAGTACTTC. This chain connects TRBV10-1 to TRBJ2-1, with D possibly matching TRBD1 (6 bases). The J call is in doubt because the DNA end fits TRBJ2-7 better. Germline loops: CDR1 WNHNN, CDR2 SYGVQD (reference sequence). This CDR3 contains 12 residues.

This clonotype was counted once. An end of the junction differs from the germline gene, which may be a read error. The chain links TRBV7-2 to TRBJ1-2; 8 bases line up with TRBD1. The length of the CDR3 is 15 residues. From germline, CDR1 is SGHTA and CDR2 FQGNSA. Here the CDR3 DNA reads TGTGCCAGCAGCTTAGGAGGGACAGGTGCCTATAGCTACACCTTC. It translates to CASSLGGTGAYSYTF. Looking up the rest from reference TRBV7-2 and TRBJ1-2 gives the full variable domain: GAGVSQSPSNKVTEKGKDVELRCDPISGHTALYWYRQSLGQGLEFLIYFQGNSAPDKSGLPSDRFSAERTGGSVSTLTIQRTQQEDSAVYLCASSLGGTGAYSYTFGSGTRLTVV.

This clonotype occurred many times. This chain links TRBV9 with TRBJ2-1; 11 nucleotides line up with TRBD2. Germline V CDR1 and CDR2: SGDLS, YYNGEE. The CDR3 loop spans 15 amino acids. The V and J ends lost 5 bases and 0 bases, in that order; junction bases with no gene match: 1. The CDR3 protein is CASSTSGSSYNEQFF. The CDR3 nucleotides read TGTGCCAGCAGTACTAGCGGGAGCTCCTACAATGAGCAGTTCTTC.

The chain uses TRBV7-9 and TRBJ1-5; D might be TRBD1 (6 bases). The CDR3 has 17 residues. The germline V gene encodes CDR1 SEHNR and CDR2 FQNEAQ (reference sequence). Trimming cost V 1 base and J 0 bases, with 13 bases left between them. The CDR3 sequence is CASSLGGRQVSNQPQHF. CDR3 bases: TGTGCCAGCAGCTTAGGTGGTCGACAGGTTAGCAATCAGCCCCAGCATTTT. Based on the CDR3 plus reference TRBV7-9 and TRBJ1-5, the full variable domain is DTGVSQNPRHKITKRGQNVTFRCDPISEHNRLYWYRQTLGQGPEFLTYFQNEAQLEKSRLLSDRFSAERPKGSFSTLEIQRTEQGDSAMYLCASSLGGRQVSNQPQHFGDGTRLSIL.